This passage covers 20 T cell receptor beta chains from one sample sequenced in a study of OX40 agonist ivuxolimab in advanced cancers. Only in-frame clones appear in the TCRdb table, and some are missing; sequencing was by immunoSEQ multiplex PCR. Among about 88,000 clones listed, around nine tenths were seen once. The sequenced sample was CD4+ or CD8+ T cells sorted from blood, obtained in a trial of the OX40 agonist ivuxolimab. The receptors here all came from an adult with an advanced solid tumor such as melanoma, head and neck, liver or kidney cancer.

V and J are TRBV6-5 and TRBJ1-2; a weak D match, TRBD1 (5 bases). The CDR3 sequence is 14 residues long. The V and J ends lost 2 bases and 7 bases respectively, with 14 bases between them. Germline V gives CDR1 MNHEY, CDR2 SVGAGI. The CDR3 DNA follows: TGTGCCAGCAGTTACGAGGCAGGGAATCGTGGCTACACCTTC. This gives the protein CASSYEAGNRGYTF.

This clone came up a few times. CDR3 coding DNA: TGTGCCAGGGGGGGGGTTGGAAACACCATATATTTT. Translation: CARGGVGNTIYF. V gene TRBV25-1 combines with J gene TRBJ1-3; weak D call: TRBD1 (5 bases). Trimming stripped 9 bases from V and 3 bases from J, with 9 bases between. The CDR3 is 12 amino acids. Looked up from germline, CDR1 is MGHDK and CDR2 is SYGVNS.

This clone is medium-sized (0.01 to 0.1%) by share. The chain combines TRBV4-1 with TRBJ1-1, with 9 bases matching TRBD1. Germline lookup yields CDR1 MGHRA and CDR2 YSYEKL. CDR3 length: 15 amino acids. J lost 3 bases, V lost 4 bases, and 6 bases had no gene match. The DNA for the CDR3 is TGCGCCAGCAGCCCTCACGGGACAGGGTACACTGAAGCTTTCTTT. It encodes CASSPHGTGYTEAFF.

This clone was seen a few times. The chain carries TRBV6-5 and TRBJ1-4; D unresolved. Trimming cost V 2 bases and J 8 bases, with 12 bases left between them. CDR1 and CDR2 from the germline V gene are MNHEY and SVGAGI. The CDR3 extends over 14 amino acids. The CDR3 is CASSYGGVGEKLFF. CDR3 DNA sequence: TGTGCCAGCAGTTACGGTGGGGTAGGGGAAAAACTGTTTTTT.

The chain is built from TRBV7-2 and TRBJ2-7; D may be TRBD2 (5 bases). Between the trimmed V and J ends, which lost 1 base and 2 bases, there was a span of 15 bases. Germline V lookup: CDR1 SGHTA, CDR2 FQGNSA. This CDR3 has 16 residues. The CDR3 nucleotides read TGTGCCAGCAGCTTAGGGCTTGGGCGGAGGACCTACGAGCAGTACTTC. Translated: CASSLGLGRRTYEQYF.

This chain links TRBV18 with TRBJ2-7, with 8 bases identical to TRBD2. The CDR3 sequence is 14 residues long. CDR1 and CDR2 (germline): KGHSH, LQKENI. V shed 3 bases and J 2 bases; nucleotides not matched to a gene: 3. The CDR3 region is CASSPSGSPYEQYF. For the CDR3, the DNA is TGTGCCAGCTCACCGAGCGGGAGCCCCTACGAGCAGTACTTC.

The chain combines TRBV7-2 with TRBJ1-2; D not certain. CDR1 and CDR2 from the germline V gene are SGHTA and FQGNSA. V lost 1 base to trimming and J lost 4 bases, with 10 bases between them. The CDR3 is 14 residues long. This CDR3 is CASSLVTEGYGYTF. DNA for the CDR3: TGTGCCAGCAGCTTAGTAACCGAGGGCTATGGCTACACCTTC.

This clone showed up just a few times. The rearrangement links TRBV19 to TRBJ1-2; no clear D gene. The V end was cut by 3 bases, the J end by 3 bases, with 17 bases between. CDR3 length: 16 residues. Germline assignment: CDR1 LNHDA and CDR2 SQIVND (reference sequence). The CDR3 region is CASSIRPPASDYGYTF. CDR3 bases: TGTGCCAGTAGTATCCGACCCCCGGCCTCGGACTATGGCTACACCTTC. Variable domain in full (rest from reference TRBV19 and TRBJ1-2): DGGITQSPKYLFRKEGQNVTLSCEQNLNHDAMYWYRQDPGQGLRLIYYSQIVNDFQKGDIAEGYSVSREKKESFPLTVTSAQKNPTAFYLCASSIRPPASDYGYTFGSGTRLTVV.

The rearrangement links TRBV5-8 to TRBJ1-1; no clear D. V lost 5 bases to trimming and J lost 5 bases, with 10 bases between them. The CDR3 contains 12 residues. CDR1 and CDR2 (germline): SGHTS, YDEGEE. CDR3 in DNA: TGTGCCAGCAGTCCCTACCGTACTGAAGCTTTCTTT. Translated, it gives CASSPYRTEAFF.

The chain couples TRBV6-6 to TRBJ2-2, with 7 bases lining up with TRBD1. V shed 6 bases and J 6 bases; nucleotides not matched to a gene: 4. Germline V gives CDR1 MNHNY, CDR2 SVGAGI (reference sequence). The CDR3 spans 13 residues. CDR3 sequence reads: CASRDRRPGELFF. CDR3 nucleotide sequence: TGTGCCAGCAGGGACAGGCGACCCGGGGAGCTGTTTTTT.

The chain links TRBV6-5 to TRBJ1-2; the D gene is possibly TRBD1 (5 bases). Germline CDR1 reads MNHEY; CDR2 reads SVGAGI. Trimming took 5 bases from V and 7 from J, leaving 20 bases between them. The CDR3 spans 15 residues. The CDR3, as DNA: TGTGCCAGCAGTCCGTGGGACGGGATTAGTGTTGGCTACACCTTC. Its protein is CASSPWDGISVGYTF.

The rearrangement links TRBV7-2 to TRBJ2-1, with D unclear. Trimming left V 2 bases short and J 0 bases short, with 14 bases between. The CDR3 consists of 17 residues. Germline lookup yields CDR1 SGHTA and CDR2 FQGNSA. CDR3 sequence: CASSLIGSVFSYNEQFF. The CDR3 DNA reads TGTGCCAGCAGCTTAATAGGTTCGGTCTTCTCCTACAATGAGCAGTTCTTC.

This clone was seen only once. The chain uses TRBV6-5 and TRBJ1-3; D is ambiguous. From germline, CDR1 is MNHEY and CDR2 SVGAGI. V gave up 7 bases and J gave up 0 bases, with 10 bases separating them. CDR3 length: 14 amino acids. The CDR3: CASTGRISGNTIYF. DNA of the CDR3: TGTGCCAGCACCGGGAGGATCTCTGGAAACACCATATATTTT.

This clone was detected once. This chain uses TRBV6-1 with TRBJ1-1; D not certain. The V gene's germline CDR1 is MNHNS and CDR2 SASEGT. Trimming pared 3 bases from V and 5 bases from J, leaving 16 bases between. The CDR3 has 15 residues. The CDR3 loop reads CASSDSAVKGTEAFF. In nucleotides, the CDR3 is TGTGCCAGCAGTGACTCGGCAGTAAAGGGTACTGAAGCTTTCTTT.

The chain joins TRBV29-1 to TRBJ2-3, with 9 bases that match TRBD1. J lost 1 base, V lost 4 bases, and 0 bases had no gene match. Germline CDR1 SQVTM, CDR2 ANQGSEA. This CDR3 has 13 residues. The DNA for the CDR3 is TGCAGCGTTGGGGACAGGGGCACAGATACGCAGTATTTT. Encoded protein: CSVGDRGTDTQYF.

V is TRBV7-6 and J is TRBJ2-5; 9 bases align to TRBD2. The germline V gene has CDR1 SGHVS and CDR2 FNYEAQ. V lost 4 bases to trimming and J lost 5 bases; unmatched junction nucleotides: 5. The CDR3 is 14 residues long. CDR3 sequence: CASSSAGGRETQYF. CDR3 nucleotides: TGTGCCAGCAGCTCGGCGGGAGGGCGGGAGACCCAGTACTTC.

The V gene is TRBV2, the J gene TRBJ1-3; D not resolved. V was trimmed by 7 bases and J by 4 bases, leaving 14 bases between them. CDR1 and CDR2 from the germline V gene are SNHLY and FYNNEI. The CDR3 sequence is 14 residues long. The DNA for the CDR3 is TGTGCCAGCAATTTCGCCTTGGGGGGAAACACCATATATTTT. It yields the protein CASNFALGGNTIYF.

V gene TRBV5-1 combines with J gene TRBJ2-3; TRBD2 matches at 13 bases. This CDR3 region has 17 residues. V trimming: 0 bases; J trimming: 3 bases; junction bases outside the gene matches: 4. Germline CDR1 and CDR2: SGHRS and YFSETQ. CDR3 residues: CASSLEGLAGSTDTQYF. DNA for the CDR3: TGCGCCAGCAGCTTGGAGGGACTAGCGGGATCGACAGATACGCAGTATTTT.

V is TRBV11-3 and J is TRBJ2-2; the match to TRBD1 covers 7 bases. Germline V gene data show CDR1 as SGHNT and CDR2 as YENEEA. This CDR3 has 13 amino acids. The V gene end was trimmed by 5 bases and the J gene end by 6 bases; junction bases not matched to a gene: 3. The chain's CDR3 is CASSATGPGELFF. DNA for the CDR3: TGTGCCAGCAGCGCGACAGGGCCCGGGGAGCTGTTTTTT.

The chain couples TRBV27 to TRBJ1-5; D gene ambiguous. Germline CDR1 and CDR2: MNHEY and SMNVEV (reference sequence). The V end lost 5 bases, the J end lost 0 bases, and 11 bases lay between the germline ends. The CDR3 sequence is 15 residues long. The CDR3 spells CASSVRFHSNQPQHF. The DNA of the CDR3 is TGTGCCAGCAGTGTACGGTTTCATAGCAATCAGCCCCAGCATTTT.